Listed below are T cell receptor beta chains from one sample, sequenced in a study of blood T cell repertoires in COVID-19. The table came from immunoSEQ multiplex PCR; TCRdb's copy has only in-frame clones and leaves some out. This sample has fewer than 120,000 clones, with around four fifths found just once. The sample comprised peripheral blood. The source is a woman aged 60-75 years with acute or convalescent COVID-19. Each CDR3 is given with its conserved first and last residue. D genes are given only for firm matches. Size is omitted from some rows. Given values are once, few, many or a class for expanded clones.

clone_size | j_call | d_call | v_call | cdr3_aa | cdr3_nt
once | TRBJ2-7 | TRBD1 | TRBV5-1 | CASRDRQGARYEQYF | TGCGCCAGCAGGGATAGACAGGGGGCGAGGTACGAGCAGTACTTC
many | TRBJ1-5 | . | TRBV19 | CASAVGQTNNQPQHF | TGTGCCAGTGCCGTGGGCCAGACGAACAATCAGCCCCAGCATTTT
. | TRBJ2-7 | . | TRBV5-4 | CASTKAAGAGEQYF | TGTGCCAGCACCAAAGCAGCAGGCGCGGGGGAGCAGTACTTC
once | TRBJ2-5 | . | TRBV5-6 | CASSLAARQETQYF | TGTGCCAGCAGCTTGGCCGCGCGGCAAGAGACCCAGTACTTC
. | TRBJ2-2 | TRBD2 | TRBV5-1 | CASSRTSGDTGELFF | TGCGCCAGCAGCAGGACTAGCGGCGACACCGGGGAGCTGTTTTTT
. | TRBJ1-1 | . | TRBV7-2 | CASSLWGPTEAFF | TGTGCCAGCAGCTTATGGGGGCCCACTGAAGCTTTCTTT
. | TRBJ2-1 | . | TRBV7-7 | CASSYDRTLYNEQFF | TGTGCTAGCAGCTACGACAGGACCCTCTACAATGAGCAGTTCTTC
. | TRBJ2-2 | . | TRBV3-1/TRBV3-2 | CASSLGGAGELFF | TGTGCCAGCAGCCTAGGGGGGGCCGGGGAGCTGTTTTTT
. | TRBJ2-4 | TRBD1 | TRBV28 | CASKRRAGGPAKNIQYF | TGTGCCAGCAAGAGGCGGGCAGGGGGCCCAGCCAAAAACATTCAGTACTTC
. | TRBJ1-4 | . | TRBV7-2 | CASSLAVGRVFF | TGTGCCAGCAGCTTAGCGGTGGGGAGGGTGTTTTTT
. | TRBJ2-2 | TRBD1 | TRBV7-6 | CASSLESGTANTGELFF | TGTGCCAGCAGCTTAGAGAGTGGGACAGCGAACACCGGGGAGCTGTTTTTT
. | TRBJ1-2 | . | TRBV27 | CASSSRGTFNYGYTF | TGTGCCAGCAGTTCACGTGGCACCTTTAACTATGGCTACACCTTC
. | TRBJ1-6 | TRBD1 | TRBV6-5 | CASSMGQGFRSPLHF | TGTGCCAGCAGTATGGGACAGGGTTTTCGTTCACCCCTCCACTTT
. | TRBJ1-4 | TRBD1 | TRBV15 | CATSRGGQGGGKLFF | TGTGCCACCAGCAGAGGAGGACAGGGGGGAGGAAAACTGTTTTTT
. | TRBJ2-7 | TRBD1 | TRBV19 | CASAPDRTVEQYF | TGTGCCAGTGCCCCGGACAGGACCGTGGAGCAGTACTTC
. | TRBJ2-2 | TRBD2 | TRBV5-5 | CASSTRLAGATTGELFF | TGTGCCAGCAGCACAAGACTAGCGGGGGCCACAACCGGGGAGCTGTTTTTT
. | TRBJ1-6 | . | TRBV30 | CAWSVRAGNSPLHF | TGTGCCTGGAGTGTGAGGGCAGGTAATTCACCCCTCCACTTT
. | TRBJ1-1 | TRBD1 | TRBV4-2 | CASSQPWTGMDQMNTEAFF | TGTGCCAGCAGCCAACCCTGGACAGGGATGGATCAAATGAACACTGAAGCTTTCTTT
. | TRBJ2-3 | . | TRBV19 | CASSIGRSTDTQYF | TGTGCCAGTAGTATTGGCCGTAGCACAGATACGCAGTATTTT
. | TRBJ2-7 | . | TRBV9 | CASSVSSGSSYEQYF | TGTGCCAGCAGCGTAAGCTCTGGTAGCTCCTACGAGCAGTACTTC
. | TRBJ1-6 | . | TRBV3-1/TRBV3-2 | CASSPRRIPYNSPLHF | TGTGCCAGCAGCCCCCGGAGGATCCCCTATAATTCACCCCTCCACTTT
. | TRBJ2-3 | . | TRBV2 | CARQPGDSTDTQYF | TGTGCCAGACAACCGGGGGACAGCACAGATACGCAGTATTTT
. | TRBJ1-1 | . | TRBV6-2/TRBV6-3 | CASSYGGVAEAFF | TGTGCCAGCAGTTATGGCGGGGTCGCTGAAGCTTTCTTT
. | TRBJ1-1 | . | TRBV19 | CASSMSGDNTEAFF | TGTGCCAGTAGTATGTCAGGGGATAACACTGAAGCTTTCTTT
. | TRBJ2-2 | . | TRBV12-5 | CASGLSGNTGELFF | TGTGCTAGTGGTTTGTCAGGGAACACCGGGGAGCTGTTTTTT
. | TRBJ1-1 | . | TRBV10-3 | CAISARENTEAFF | TGTGCCATCAGTGCGAGAGAGAACACTGAAGCTTTCTTT
. | TRBJ2-3 | TRBD2 | TRBV7-9 | CASSQGRGADTQYF | TGTGCCAGCAGCCAAGGCCGGGGGGCAGATACGCAGTATTTT
many | TRBJ2-2 | . | TRBV6-1 | CASSERESGELFF | TGTGCCAGCAGTGAACGCGAATCCGGGGAGCTGTTTTTT
. | TRBJ2-7 | TRBD1 | TRBV5-6 | CASNQYRGLEQYF | TGTGCCAGCAACCAATACAGGGGGCTCGAGCAGTACTTC
. | TRBJ2-1 | . | TRBV11-3 | CASSFRSGRGQFF | TGTGCCAGCAGCTTTCGAAGCGGTCGGGGGCAGTTCTTC
. | TRBJ2-7 | . | TRBV12-3/TRBV12-4 | CASSAEDEQYF | TGTGCCAGCAGTGCCGAGGACGAGCAGTACTTC
. | TRBJ1-2 | . | TRBV5-1 | CASSLEGVLAYGYTF | TGCGCCAGCAGCTTGGAGGGGGTTCTTGCCTATGGCTACACCTTC
. | TRBJ2-7 | . | TRBV5-6 | CASSPMDTDSREQYF | TGTGCCAGCAGCCCCATGGACACGGATTCTCGCGAGCAGTACTTC
once | TRBJ2-5 | . | TRBV11-2 | CASGKGVQETQYF | TGTGCCAGCGGCAAAGGGGTCCAAGAGACCCAGTACTTC
. | TRBJ1-1 | TRBD1 | TRBV4-2 | CASSQDRQGLGGAFF | TGTGCCAGCAGCCAAGATCGACAGGGTTTAGGAGGGGCTTTCTTT
. | TRBJ1-4 | TRBD1 | TRBV2 | CASSDRGQEKLFF | TGTGCCAGCAGTGACAGGGGGCAGGAAAAACTGTTTTTT
. | TRBJ2-3 | . | TRBV5-1 | CASMRGDLTDTQYF | TGCGCCAGCATGCGGGGAGACCTCACAGATACGCAGTATTTT
. | TRBJ2-1 | . | TRBV3-1/TRBV3-2 | CASSQDAGEQFF | TGTGCCAGCAGCCAAGATGCAGGTGAGCAGTTCTTC
. | TRBJ2-2 | . | TRBV5-1 | CASSSTQGTGELFF | TGCGCCAGCAGCTCGACACAGGGAACCGGGGAGCTGTTTTTT
. | TRBJ2-5 | . | TRBV11-2 | CASNFGETQYF | TGTGCCAGCAACTTCGGAGAGACCCAGTACTTC
. | TRBJ2-5 | TRBD2 | TRBV7-8 | CASSFRGWTSGGRGETQYF | TGTGCCAGCAGCTTTAGGGGCTGGACTAGCGGGGGCCGAGGAGAGACCCAGTACTTC
once | TRBJ1-5 | TRBD1 | TRBV4-2 | CASSQSWDRGDQPQHF | TGTGCCAGCAGCCAATCGTGGGACAGGGGTGACCAGCCCCAGCATTTT
. | TRBJ2-1 | TRBD2 | TRBV5-4 | CASSLVSAGGNNEQFF | TGTGCCAGCAGCTTGGTTTCAGCGGGGGGGAACAATGAGCAGTTCTTC
. | TRBJ2-7 | TRBD1 | TRBV11-2 | CASSLGGTVSYEQYF | TGTGCCAGCAGCTTAGGAGGGACAGTCTCCTACGAGCAGTACTTC
. | TRBJ2-2 | TRBD1 | TRBV4-2 | CASSSPSGQGSSNTGELFF | TGTGCCAGCAGCTCCCCGTCGGGACAGGGGAGTTCGAACACCGGGGAGCTGTTTTTT
. | TRBJ2-7 | TRBD2 | TRBV30 | CAWSGGLAQHEQYF | TGTGCCTGGAGCGGAGGACTAGCGCAGCACGAGCAGTACTTC
. | TRBJ1-2 | . | TRBV5-1 | CASTWGGEDYGYTF | TGCGCCAGCACCTGGGGGGGAGAGGACTATGGCTACACCTTC
. | TRBJ1-2 | TRBD1 | TRBV28 | CASRYRGGDGYTF | TGTGCCAGCCGGTACAGGGGAGGAGATGGCTACACCTTC
. | TRBJ2-7 | TRBD1 | TRBV28 | CASSLFGTVSYEQYF | TGTGCCAGCAGTTTGTTTGGGACAGTATCCTACGAGCAGTACTTC
. | TRBJ2-2 | . | TRBV7-9 | CASMAAAGSYRGELFF | TGTGCCAGCATGGCTGCGGCGGGGAGTTATCGCGGGGAGCTGTTTTTT
. | TRBJ2-3 | . | TRBV6-5 | CASGGATDTQYF | TGTGCCAGCGGAGGGGCGACAGATACGCAGTATTTT
few | TRBJ2-5 | TRBD1 | TRBV5-1 | CASSWTGGEETQYF | TGCGCCAGCAGCTGGACAGGGGGAGAAGAGACCCAGTACTTC
. | TRBJ2-5 | . | TRBV11-3 | CASSLGFFETQYF | TGTGCCAGCAGCCTAGGTTTCTTTGAGACCCAGTACTTC
. | TRBJ2-1 | TRBD1 | TRBV19 | CASSIGTGRNEQFF | TGTGCCAGTAGTATCGGGACAGGGCGGAATGAGCAGTTCTTC
. | TRBJ1-4 | . | TRBV2 | CATQGYVNEKLFF | TGTGCCACGCAGGGTTACGTTAATGAAAAACTGTTTTTT